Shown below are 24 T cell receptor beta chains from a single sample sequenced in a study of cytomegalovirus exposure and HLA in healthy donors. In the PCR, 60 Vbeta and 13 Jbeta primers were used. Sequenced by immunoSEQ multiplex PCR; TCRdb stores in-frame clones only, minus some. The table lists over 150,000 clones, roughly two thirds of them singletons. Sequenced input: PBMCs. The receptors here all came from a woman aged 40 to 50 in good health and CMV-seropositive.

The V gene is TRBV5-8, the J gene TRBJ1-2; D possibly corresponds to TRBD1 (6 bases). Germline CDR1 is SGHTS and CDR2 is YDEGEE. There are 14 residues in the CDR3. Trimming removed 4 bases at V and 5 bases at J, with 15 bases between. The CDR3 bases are TGTGCCAGCAGCATAACAGGGCTGGGGTATGGCTACACCTTC. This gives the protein CASSITGLGYGYTF. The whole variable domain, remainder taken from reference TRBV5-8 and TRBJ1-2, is EAGVTQSPTHLIKTRGQQATLRCSPISGHTSVYWYQQALGLGLQFLLWYDEGEERNRGNFPPRFSGRQFPNYSSELNVNALELEDSALYLCASSITGLGYGYTFGSGTRLTVV.

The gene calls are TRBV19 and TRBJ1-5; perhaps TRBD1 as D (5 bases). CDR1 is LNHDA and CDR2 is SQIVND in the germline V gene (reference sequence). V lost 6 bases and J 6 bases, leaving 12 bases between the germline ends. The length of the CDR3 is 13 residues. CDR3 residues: CASRDTPSQPQHF. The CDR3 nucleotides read TGTGCCAGTAGGGACACCCCCTCTCAGCCCCAGCATTTT.

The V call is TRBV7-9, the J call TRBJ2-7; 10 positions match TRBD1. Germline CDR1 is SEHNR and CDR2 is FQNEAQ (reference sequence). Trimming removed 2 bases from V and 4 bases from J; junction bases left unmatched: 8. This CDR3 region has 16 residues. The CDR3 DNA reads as TGTGCCAGCAGCTTACAGGACAGGGGGGGAAGTTACGAGCAGTACTTC. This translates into CASSLQDRGGSYEQYF.

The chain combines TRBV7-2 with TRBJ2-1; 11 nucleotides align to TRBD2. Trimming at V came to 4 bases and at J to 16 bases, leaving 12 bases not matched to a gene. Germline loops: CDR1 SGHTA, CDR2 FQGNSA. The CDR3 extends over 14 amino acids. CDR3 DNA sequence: TGTGCCAGCAGCTATAGCGGGGGGGCCCCCCTTGTTTTCTTC. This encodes CASSYSGGAPLVFF.

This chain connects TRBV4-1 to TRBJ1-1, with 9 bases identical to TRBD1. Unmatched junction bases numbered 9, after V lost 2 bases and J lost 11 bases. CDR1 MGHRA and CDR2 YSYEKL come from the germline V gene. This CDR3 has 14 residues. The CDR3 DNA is TGCGCCAGCAGCCAACTAGGGACAGGGCTTTTCGCTTTCTTT. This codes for CASSQLGTGLFAFF.

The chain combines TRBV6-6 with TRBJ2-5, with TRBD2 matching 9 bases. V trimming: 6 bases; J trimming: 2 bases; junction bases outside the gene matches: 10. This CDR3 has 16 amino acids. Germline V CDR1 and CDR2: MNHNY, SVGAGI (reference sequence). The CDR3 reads CASSTPNSGSQETQYF. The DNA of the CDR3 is TGTGCCAGCAGCACACCTAATAGCGGGAGTCAAGAGACCCAGTACTTC.

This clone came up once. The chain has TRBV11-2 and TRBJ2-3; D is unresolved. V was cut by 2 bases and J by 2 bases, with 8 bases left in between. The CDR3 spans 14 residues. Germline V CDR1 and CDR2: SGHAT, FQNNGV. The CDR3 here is CASSLMAFTDTQYF. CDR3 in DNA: TGTGCCAGCAGCTTAATGGCTTTCACAGATACGCAGTATTTT.

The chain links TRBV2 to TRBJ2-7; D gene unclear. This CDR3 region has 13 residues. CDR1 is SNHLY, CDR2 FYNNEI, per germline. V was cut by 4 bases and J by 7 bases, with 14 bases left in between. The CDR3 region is CASSAERSGEQYF. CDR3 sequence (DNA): TGTGCCAGCAGTGCCGAGAGATCGGGTGAGCAGTACTTC.

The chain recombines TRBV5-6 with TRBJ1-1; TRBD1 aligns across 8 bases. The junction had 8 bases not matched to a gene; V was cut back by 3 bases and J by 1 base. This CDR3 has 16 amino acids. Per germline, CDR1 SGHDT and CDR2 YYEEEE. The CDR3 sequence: CASSSRPGTGNTEAFF. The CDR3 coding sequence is TGTGCCAGCAGCTCTCGTCCCGGGACAGGGAACACTGAAGCTTTCTTT.

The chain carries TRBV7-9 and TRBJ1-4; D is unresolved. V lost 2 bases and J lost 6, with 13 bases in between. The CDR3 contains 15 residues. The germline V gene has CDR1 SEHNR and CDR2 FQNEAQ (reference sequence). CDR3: CASSLIRGLDEKLFF. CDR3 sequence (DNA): TGTGCCAGCAGCTTAATTCGGGGTTTGGATGAAAAACTGTTTTTT.

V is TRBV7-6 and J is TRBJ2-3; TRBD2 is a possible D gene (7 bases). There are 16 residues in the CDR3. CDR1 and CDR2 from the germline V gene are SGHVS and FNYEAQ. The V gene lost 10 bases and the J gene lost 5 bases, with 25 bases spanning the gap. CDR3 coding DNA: TGTGCCACCATGTCGATATCGGGGGAGGGGGGAGATACGCAGTATTTT. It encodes CATMSISGEGGDTQYF.

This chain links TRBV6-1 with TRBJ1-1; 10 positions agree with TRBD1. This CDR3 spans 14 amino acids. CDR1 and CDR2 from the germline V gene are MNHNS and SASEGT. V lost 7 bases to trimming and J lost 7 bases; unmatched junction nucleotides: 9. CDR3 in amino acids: CASNLMTGGNEAFF. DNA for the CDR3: TGTGCCAGCAATCTAATGACAGGGGGCAATGAAGCTTTCTTT.

This chain's CDR3 is CASSLGGQETQYF. The CDR3 nucleotides read TGTGCCAGCAGCCTGGGGGGCCAAGAGACCCAGTACTTC. The chain joins TRBV9 to TRBJ2-5; tentatively, D is TRBD2 (6 bases). CDR3 length equals 13 residues. Germline lookup yields CDR1 SGDLS and CDR2 YYNGEE. V was cut by 4 bases and J by 1 base, with 8 bases left in between.

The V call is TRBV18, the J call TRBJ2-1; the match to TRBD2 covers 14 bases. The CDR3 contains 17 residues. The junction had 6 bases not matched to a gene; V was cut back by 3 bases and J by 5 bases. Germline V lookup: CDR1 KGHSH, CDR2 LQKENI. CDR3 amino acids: CASSPRTTSGGDNEQFF. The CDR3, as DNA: TGTGCCAGCTCACCTCGCACGACTAGCGGGGGGGACAATGAGCAGTTCTTC.

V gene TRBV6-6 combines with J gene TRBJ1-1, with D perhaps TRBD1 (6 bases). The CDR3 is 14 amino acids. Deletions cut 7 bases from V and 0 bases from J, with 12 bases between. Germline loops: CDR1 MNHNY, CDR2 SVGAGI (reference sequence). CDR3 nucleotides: TGTGCCAGCATAAGGACAGACATGAACACTGAAGCTTTCTTT. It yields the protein CASIRTDMNTEAFF.

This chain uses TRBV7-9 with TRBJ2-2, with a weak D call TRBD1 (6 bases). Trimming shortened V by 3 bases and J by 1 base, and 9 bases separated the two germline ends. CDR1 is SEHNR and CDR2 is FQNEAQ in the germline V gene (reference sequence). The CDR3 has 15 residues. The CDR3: CASSLTGMNTGELFF. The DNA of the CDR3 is TGTGCCAGCAGCTTGACAGGAATGAACACCGGGGAGCTGTTTTTT.

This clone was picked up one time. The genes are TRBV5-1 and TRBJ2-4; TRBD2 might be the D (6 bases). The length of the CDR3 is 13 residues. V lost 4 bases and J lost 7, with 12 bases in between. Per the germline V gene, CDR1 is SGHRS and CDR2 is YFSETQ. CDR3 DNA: TGCGCCAGCAGCCTATGGGACTCTAACATTCAGTACTTC. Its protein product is CASSLWDSNIQYF.

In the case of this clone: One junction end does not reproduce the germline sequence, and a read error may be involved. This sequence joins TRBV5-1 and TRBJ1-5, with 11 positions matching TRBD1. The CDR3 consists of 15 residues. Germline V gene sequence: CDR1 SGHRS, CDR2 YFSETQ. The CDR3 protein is CASSWTGGPNQPQNF. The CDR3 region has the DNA TGCGCCAGCAGCTGGACAGGGGGCCCCAATCAGCCCCAGAATTTT.

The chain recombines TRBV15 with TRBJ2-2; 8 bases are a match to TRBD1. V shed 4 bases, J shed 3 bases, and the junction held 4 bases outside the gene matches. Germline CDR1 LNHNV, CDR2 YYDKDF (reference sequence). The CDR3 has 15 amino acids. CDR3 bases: TGTGCCACCAGCAAGGACAGGGCGGACACCGGGGAGCTGTTTTTT. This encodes CATSKDRADTGELFF.

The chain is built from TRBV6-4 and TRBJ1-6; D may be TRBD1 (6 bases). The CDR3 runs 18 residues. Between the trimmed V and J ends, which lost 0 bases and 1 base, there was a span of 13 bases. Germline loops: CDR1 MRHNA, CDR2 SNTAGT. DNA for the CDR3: TGTGCCAGCAGTGACTCGAGACAGGTTGTTTCCTATAATTCACCCCTCCACTTT. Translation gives CASSDSRQVVSYNSPLHF.

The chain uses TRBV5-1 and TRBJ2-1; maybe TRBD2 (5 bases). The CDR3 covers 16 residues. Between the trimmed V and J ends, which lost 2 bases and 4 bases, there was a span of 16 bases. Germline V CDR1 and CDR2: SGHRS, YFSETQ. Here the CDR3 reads CASSLVRTDLYNEQFF. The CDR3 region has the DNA TGCGCCAGCAGCTTAGTCAGGACTGACCTATACAATGAGCAGTTCTTC.

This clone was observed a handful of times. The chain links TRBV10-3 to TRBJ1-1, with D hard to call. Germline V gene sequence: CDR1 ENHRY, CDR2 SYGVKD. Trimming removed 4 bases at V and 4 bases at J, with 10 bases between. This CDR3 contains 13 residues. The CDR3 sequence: CAISVAAATEAFF. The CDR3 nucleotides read TGTGCCATCAGTGTGGCAGCGGCCACTGAAGCTTTCTTT.

The DNA of the CDR3 is TGTGCCAGCAGTGCAGGGGCCGTCGGTGAAAAACTGTTTTTT. Encoded protein: CASSAGAVGEKLFF. This chain connects TRBV28 to TRBJ1-4, with TRBD1 as a possible D gene (6 bases). This CDR3 spans 14 amino acids. V was pared by 5 bases and J by 7 bases, with 14 bases between. Germline V gene data show CDR1 as MDHEN and CDR2 as SYDVKM.

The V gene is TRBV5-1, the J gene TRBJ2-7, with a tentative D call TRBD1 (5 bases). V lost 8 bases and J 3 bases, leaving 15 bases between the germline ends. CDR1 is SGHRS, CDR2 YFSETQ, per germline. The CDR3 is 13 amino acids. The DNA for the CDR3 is TGCGCCAGTACCCAGGGAAGGGACTACGAGCAGTACTTC. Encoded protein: CASTQGRDYEQYF.